This T cell receptor beta chain is drawn from a study of preoperative IRX-2 immunotherapy in early breast cancer. Data came from immunoSEQ multiplex PCR; TCRdb stores just in-frame clones and leaves some out. The sample yields around 38,000 clones, around 77% seen once. As to treatment: preoperative locoregional IRX-2 cytokine immunotherapy. The count of this clone is one. The CDR3 sequence is 14 residues long. The J segment lost 6 bases and the V segment lost 2 bases, leaving 4 bases of the junction unmatched. From germline, CDR1 is SGHRS and CDR2 YFSETQ. The specimen comprised tumor tissue, sampled after IRX-2 immunotherapy. The chain uses TRBV5-1 and TRBJ2-3; TRBD2 matches at 9 bases. The sequence was obtained from a human donor with breast cancer. Here the CDR3 reads CASSFLAGTDTQYF. CDR3 in DNA: TGCGCCAGCAGCTTTCTAGCGGGGACGGATACGCAGTATTTT.